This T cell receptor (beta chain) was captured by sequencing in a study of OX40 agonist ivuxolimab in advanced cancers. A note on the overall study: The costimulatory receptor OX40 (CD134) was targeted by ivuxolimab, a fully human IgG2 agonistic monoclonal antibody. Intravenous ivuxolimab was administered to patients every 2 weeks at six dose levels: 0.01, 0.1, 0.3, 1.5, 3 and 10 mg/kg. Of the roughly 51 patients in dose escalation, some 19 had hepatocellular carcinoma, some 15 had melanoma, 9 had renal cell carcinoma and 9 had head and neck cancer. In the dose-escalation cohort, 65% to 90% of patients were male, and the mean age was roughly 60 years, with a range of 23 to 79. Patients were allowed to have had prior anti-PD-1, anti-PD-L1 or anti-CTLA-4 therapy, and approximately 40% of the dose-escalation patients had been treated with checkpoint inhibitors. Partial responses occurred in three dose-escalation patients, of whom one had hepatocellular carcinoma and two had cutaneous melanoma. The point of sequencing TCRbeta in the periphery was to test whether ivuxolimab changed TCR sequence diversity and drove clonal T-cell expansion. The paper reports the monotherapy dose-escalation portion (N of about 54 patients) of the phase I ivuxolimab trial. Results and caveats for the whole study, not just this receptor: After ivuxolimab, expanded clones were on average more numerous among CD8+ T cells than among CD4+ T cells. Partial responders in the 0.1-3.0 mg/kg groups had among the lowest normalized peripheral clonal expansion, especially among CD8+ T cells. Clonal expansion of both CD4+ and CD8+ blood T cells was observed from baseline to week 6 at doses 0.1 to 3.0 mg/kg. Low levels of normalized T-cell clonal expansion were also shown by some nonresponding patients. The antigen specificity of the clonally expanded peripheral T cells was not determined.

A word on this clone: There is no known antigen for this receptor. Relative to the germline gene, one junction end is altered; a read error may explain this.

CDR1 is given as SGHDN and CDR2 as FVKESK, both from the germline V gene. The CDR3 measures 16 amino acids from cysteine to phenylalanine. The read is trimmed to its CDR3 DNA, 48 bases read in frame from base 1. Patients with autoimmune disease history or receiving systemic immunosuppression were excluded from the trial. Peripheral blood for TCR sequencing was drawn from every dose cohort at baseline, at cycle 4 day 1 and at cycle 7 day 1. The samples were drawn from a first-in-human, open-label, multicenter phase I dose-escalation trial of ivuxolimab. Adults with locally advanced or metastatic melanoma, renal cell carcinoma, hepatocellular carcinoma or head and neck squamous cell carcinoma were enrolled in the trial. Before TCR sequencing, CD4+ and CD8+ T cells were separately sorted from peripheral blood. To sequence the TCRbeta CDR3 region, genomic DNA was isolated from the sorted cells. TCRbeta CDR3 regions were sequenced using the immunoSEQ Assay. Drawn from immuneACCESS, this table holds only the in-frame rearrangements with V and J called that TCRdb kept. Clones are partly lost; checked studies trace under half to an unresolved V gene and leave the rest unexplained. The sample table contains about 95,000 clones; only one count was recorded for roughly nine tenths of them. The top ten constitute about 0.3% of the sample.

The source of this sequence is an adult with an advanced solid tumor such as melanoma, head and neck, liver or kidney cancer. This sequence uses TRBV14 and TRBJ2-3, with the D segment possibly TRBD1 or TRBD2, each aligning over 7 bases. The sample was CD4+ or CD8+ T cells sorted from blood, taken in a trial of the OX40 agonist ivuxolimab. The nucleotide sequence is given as TGTGCCAGCAGCCAAGACTTCAGGGGGGGCACGGATACGCAGTATTTT. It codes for CASSQDFRGGTDTQYF.